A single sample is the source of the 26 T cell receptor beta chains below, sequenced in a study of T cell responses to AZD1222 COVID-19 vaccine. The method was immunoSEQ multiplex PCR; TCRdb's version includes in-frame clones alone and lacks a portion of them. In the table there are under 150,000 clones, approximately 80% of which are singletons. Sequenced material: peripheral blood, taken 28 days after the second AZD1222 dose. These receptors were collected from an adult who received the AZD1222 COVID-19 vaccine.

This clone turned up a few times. The CDR3 here is CASSYKGSNQPQHF. The DNA of the CDR3 is TGTGCCAGCAGTTACAAGGGTAGCAATCAGCCCCAGCATTTT. V gene TRBV6-2 or TRBV6-3 combines with J gene TRBJ1-5, with D unclear. Trimming removed 2 bases from V and 0 bases from J, with 5 bases in between. Germline values: CDR1 MNHEY, CDR2 SVGEGT. The CDR3 length is 14 residues.

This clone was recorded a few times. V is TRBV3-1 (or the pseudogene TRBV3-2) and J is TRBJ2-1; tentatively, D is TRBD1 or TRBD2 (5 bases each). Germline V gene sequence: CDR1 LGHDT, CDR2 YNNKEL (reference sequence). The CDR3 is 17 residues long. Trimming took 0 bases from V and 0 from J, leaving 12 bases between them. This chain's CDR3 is CASSQDRRGRSYNEQFF. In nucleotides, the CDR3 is TGTGCCAGCAGCCAAGATCGTCGGGGCCGCTCCTACAATGAGCAGTTCTTC.

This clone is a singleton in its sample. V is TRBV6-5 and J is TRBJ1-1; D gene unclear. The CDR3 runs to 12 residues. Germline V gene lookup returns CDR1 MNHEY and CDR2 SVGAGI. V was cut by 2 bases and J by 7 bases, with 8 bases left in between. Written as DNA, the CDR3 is TGTGCCAGCAGTTACGGAGGCGGTGAAGCTTTCTTT. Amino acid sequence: CASSYGGGEAFF.

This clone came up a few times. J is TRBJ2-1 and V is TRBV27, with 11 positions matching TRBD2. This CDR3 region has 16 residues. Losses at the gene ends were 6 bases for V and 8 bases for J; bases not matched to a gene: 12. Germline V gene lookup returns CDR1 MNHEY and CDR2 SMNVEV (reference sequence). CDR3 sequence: CASSPLSGGALDEQFF. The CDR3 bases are TGTGCCAGCAGCCCCCTTAGCGGGGGGGCTCTAGATGAGCAGTTCTTC.

The CDR3 DNA reads as TGTGCCAGCAGCTTAGGGGGCGCCAACTATGGCTACACCTTC. It yields the protein CASSLGGANYGYTF. V and J are TRBV7-2 and TRBJ1-2, with D perhaps TRBD1 (5 bases). CDR3 length: 14 residues. In germline, CDR1 is SGHTA, CDR2 FQGNSA. The V end lost 1 base, the J end lost 2 bases, and 8 bases lay between the germline ends.

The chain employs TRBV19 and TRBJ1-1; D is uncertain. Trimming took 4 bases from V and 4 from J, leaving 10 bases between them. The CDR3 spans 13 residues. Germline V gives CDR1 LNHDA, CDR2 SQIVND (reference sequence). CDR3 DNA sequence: TGTGCCAGTAGTACAAGGGTGATCACTGAAGCTTTCTTT. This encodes CASSTRVITEAFF.

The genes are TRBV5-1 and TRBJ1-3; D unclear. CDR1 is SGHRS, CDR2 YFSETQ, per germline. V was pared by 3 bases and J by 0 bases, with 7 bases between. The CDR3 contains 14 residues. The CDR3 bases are TGCGCCAGCAGCTCTTCCTACTCTGGAAACACCATATATTTT. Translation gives CASSSSYSGNTIYF.

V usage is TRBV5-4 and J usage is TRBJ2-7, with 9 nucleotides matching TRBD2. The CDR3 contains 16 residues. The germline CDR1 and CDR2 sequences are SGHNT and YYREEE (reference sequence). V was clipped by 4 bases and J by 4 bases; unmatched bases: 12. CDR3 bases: TGTGCCAGCAGCCTAGTTTCGCCTAGCGGGGAATACGAGCAGTACTTC. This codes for CASSLVSPSGEYEQYF.

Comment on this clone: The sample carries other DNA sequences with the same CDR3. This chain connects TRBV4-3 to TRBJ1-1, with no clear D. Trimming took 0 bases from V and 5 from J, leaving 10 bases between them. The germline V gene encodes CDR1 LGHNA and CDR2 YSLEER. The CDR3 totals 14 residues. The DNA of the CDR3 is TGCGCCAGCAGCCAAGAGGGAGGAGGAACTGAAGCTTTCTTT. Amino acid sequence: CASSQEGGGTEAFF.

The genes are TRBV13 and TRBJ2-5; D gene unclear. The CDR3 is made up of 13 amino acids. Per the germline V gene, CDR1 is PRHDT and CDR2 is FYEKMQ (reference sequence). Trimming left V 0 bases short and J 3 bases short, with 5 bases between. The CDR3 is CASSLGLEETQYF. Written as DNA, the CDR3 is TGTGCCAGCAGCTTAGGCCTAGAAGAGACCCAGTACTTC.

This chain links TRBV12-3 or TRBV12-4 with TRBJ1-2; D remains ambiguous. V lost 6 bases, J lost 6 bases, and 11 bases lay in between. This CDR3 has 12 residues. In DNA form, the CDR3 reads TGTGCCAGCAGCATGGGTAGGGATGGCTACACCTTC. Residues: CASSMGRDGYTF.

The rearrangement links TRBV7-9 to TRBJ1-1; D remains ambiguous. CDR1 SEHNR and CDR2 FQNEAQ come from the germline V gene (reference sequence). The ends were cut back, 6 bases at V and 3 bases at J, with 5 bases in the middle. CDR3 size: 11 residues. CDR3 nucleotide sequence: TGTGCCAGCAGAATAGACACTGAAGCTTTCTTT. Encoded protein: CASRIDTEAFF.

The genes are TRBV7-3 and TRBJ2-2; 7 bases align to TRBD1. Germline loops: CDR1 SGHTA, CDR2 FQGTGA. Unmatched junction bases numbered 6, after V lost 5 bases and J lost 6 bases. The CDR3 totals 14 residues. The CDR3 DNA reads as TGTGCCAGCAGCCCCACCCAGGGGGCCGGGGAGCTGTTTTTT. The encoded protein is CASSPTQGAGELFF.

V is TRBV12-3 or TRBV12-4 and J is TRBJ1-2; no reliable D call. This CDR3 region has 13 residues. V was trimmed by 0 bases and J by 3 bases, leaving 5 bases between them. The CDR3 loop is CASSLAGHYGYTF. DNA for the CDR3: TGTGCCAGCAGTTTAGCGGGTCACTATGGCTACACCTTC.

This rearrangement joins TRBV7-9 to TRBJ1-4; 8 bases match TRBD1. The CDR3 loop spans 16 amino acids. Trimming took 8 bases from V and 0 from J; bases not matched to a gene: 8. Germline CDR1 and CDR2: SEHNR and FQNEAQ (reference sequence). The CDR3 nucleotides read TGTGCCAGCCTTAGACAGGGGCCAACAACTAATGAAAAACTGTTTTTT. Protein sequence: CASLRQGPTTNEKLFF. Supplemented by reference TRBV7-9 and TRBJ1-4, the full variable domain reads DTGVSQNPRHKITKRGQNVTFRCDPISEHNRLYWYRQTLGQGPEFLTYFQNEAQLEKSRLLSDRFSAERPKGSFSTLEIQRTEQGDSAMYLCASLRQGPTTNEKLFFGSGTQLSVL.

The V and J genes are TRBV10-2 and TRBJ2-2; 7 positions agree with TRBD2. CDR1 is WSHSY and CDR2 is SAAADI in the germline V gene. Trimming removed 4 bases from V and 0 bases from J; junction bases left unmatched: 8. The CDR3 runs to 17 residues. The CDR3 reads CASSGYRRGTNTGELFF. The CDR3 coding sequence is TGCGCCAGCAGTGGATACAGGCGGGGGACGAACACCGGGGAGCTGTTTTTT.

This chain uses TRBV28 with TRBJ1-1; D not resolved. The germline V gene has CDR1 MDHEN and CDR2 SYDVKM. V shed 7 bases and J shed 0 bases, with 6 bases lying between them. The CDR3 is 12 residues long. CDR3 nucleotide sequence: TGTGCCAGCATAAGGATGAACACTGAAGCTTTCTTT. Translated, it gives CASIRMNTEAFF.

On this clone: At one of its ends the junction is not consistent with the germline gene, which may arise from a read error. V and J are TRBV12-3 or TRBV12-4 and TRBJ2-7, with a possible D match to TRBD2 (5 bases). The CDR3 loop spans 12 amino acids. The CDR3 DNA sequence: TGTGCCAGCAGTCAATCCCCGGGAACTGGTTCCTTC. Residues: CASSQSPGTGSF.

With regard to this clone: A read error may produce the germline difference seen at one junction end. DNA of the CDR3: TGTGCCACCAGCAGAGATATTAACTCGGGGAAATTCTTC. This codes for CATSRDINSGKFF. The chain joins TRBV15 to TRBJ1-2; D gene ambiguous. Germline CDR1 reads LNHNV; CDR2 reads YYDKDF (reference sequence). The CDR3 is made up of 13 amino acids.

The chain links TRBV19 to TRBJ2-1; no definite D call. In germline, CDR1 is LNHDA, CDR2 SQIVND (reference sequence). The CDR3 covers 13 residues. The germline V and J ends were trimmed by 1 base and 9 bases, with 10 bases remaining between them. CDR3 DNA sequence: TGTGCCAGTAGTATAGCGGGCTACGGTGAGCAGTTCTTC. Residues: CASSIAGYGEQFF. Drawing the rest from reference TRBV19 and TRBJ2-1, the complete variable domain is DGGITQSPKYLFRKEGQNVTLSCEQNLNHDAMYWYRQDPGQGLRLIYYSQIVNDFQKGDIAEGYSVSREKKESFPLTVTSAQKNPTAFYLCASSIAGYGEQFFGPGTRLTVL.

The CDR3 sequence: CASTRKGSGTVYGYTF. The CDR3 DNA is TGTGCCAGTACCCGAAAGGGATCCGGGACAGTCTATGGCTACACCTTC. V gene TRBV19 combines with J gene TRBJ1-2, with 7 nucleotides matching TRBD1. The CDR3 runs to 16 residues. The germline gives CDR1 LNHDA, CDR2 SQIVND (reference sequence). Trimming took 7 bases from V and 4 from J; bases not matched to a gene: 15.

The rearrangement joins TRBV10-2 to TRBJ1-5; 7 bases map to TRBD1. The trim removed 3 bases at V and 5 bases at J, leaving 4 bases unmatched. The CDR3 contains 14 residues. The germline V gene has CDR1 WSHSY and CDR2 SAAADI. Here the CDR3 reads CASSEDRVDQPQHF. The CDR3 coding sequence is TGCGCCAGCAGTGAAGACAGGGTGGATCAGCCCCAGCATTTT.

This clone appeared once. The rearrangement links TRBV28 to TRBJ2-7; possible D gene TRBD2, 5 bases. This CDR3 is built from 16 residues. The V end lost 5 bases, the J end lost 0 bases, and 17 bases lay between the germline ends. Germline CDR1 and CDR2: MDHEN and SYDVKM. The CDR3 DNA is TGTGCCAGCAGTCCACGAAGGATAGGACTCTCCTACGAGCAGTACTTC. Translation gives CASSPRRIGLSYEQYF.

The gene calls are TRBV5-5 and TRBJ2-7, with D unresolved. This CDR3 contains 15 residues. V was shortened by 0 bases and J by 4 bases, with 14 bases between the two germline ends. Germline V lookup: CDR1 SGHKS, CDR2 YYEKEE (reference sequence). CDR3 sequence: CASSLDYPGFYEQYF. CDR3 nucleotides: TGTGCCAGCAGCTTGGACTATCCCGGCTTTTACGAGCAGTACTTC.

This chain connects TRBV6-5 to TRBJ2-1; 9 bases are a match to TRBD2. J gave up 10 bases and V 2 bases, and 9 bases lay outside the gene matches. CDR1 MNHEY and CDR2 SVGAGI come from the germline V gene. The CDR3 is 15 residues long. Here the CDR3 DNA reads TGTGCCAGCAGTTACGCTAGCGGGGTTACAAGGGAGCAGTTCTTC. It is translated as CASSYASGVTREQFF.

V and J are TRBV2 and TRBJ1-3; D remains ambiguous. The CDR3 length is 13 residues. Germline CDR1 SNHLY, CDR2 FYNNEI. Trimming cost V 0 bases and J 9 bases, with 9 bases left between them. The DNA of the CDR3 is TGTGCCAGCAGTGAAGCACAAGGAGGCACCATATATTTT. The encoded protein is CASSEAQGGTIYF.